What follows are 14 T cell receptor beta chains derived from one specimen sequenced in a study of blood T cell repertoires in COVID-19. Some clones are missing from TCRdb's copy, which holds only in-frame ones; the method was immunoSEQ multiplex PCR. The repertoire holds approximately 140,000 clones, with roughly 90% as singletons. Sequenced sample: PBMCs or T cells enriched from blood (not recorded which). The source is a woman in her 50s who had recovered from COVID-19.

CDR3 sequence: CASSSTGNLYNEQFF. The CDR3 DNA reads TGTGCCAGCAGTTCAACAGGGAATCTCTACAATGAGCAGTTCTTC. This chain joins TRBV6-5 and TRBJ2-1, with D maybe TRBD1 (6 bases). Germline CDR1 and CDR2: MNHEY and SVGAGI. Trimming shortened V by 4 bases and J by 3 bases, and 13 bases separated the two germline ends. The CDR3 spans 15 residues.

The chain employs TRBV29-1 and TRBJ1-1; D gene uncertain. V lost 3 bases, J lost 11 bases, and 16 bases lay in between. Germline V gene data show CDR1 as SQVTM and CDR2 as ANQGSEA. The CDR3 is made up of 12 amino acids. CDR3 in amino acids: CSVDGGWVEAFF. The CDR3 bases are TGCAGCGTTGATGGCGGGTGGGTAGAGGCTTTCTTT.

This clone was detected once. The chain has TRBV19 and TRBJ2-1, with D perhaps matching TRBD2 (6 bases). This CDR3 contains 13 residues. Germline CDR1 and CDR2: LNHDA and SQIVND (reference sequence). Trimming took 3 bases from V and 9 from J, leaving 12 bases between them. The CDR3 DNA sequence: TGTGCCAGTAGTATGGTGGGAGCGGGTGAGCAGTTCTTC. Amino acid sequence: CASSMVGAGEQFF.

In this sample, this clone turned up once. V is TRBV3-1 (or the pseudogene TRBV3-2) and J is TRBJ1-6; D is perhaps TRBD1 (5 bases). Germline V gene data show CDR1 as LGHDT and CDR2 as YNNKEL (reference sequence). CDR3 length: 18 residues. Trimming shortened V by 1 base and J by 5 bases, and 18 bases separated the two germline ends. The CDR3 reads CASSQGPVRAVNNSPLHF. The CDR3 DNA is TGTGCCAGCAGCCAAGGCCCCGTCAGGGCTGTAAATAATTCACCCCTCCACTTT.

The chain joins TRBV19 to TRBJ1-3; the D is unclear. The CDR3 is 15 amino acids. Trimming took off 5 bases at V and 1 base at J, with 12 bases between the two ends. Germline CDR1 reads LNHDA; CDR2 reads SQIVND (reference sequence). CDR3 amino acids: CASSPPGGSGNTIYF. CDR3 DNA sequence: TGTGCCAGTAGTCCTCCTGGAGGTTCTGGAAACACCATATATTTT.

V gene TRBV4-1 combines with J gene TRBJ1-5; 10 positions agree with TRBD1. The CDR3 sequence is 18 residues long. The junction had 15 bases not matched to a gene; V was cut back by 4 bases and J by 6 bases. Germline CDR1 is MGHRA and CDR2 is YSYEKL. CDR3 bases: TGCGCCAGCAGCCCCCCCCCGGGACAGGGGACCAGGGTTCAGCCCCAGCATTTT. Amino acids: CASSPPPGQGTRVQPQHF.

The V call is TRBV12-3 or TRBV12-4, the J call TRBJ2-5; D may be TRBD2 (5 bases). The V end lost 5 bases, the J end lost 7 bases, and 8 bases lay between the germline ends. This CDR3 region has 11 residues. In nucleotides, the CDR3 is TGTGCCAGCAGTCTACTAGGGACCCAGTACTTC. Translation gives CASSLLGTQYF.

The V gene is TRBV4-3, the J gene TRBJ1-1; 7 bases fit TRBD1. Germline lookup yields CDR1 LGHNA and CDR2 YSLEER. Unmatched junction bases numbered 5, after V lost 4 bases and J lost 0 bases. CDR3 length: 15 residues. The CDR3 spells CASSPSTGMNTEAFF. The CDR3 region has the DNA TGCGCCAGCAGCCCTTCGACAGGGATGAACACTGAAGCTTTCTTT.

This chain links TRBV4-3 with TRBJ2-2; weak D call: TRBD2 (6 bases). Germline V lookup: CDR1 LGHNA, CDR2 YSLEER. The CDR3 totals 16 residues. Trimming pared 4 bases from V and 3 bases from J, leaving 15 bases between. CDR3 DNA: TGCGCCAGCAGCCCATGGCGGGGCCCGGACACCGGGGAGCTGTTTTTT. It is translated as CASSPWRGPDTGELFF.

The CDR3 loop reads CASSRDRENYGYTF. Here the CDR3 DNA reads TGTGCCAGCAGTCGGGACAGGGAGAACTATGGCTACACCTTC. The rearrangement links TRBV28 to TRBJ1-2; 9 nucleotides line up with TRBD1. V was pared by 5 bases and J by 2 bases, with 3 bases of the junction left unmatched. From germline, CDR1 is MDHEN and CDR2 SYDVKM. The CDR3 runs 14 residues.

The rearrangement links TRBV5-4 to TRBJ2-2; D might be TRBD1 (6 bases). The CDR3 contains 14 residues. Trimming took off 4 bases at V and 6 bases at J, with 13 bases between the two ends. The germline CDR1 and CDR2 sequences are SGHNT and YYREEE (reference sequence). The CDR3 loop reads CASSTRTVPGELFF. CDR3 nucleotides: TGTGCCAGCAGCACCCGGACAGTTCCCGGGGAGCTGTTTTTT.

The V gene is TRBV7-9, the J gene TRBJ1-1, with 7 bases matching TRBD1. The germline V gene has CDR1 SEHNR and CDR2 FQNEAQ (reference sequence). The trim removed 5 bases at V and 0 bases at J, leaving 6 bases unmatched. The CDR3 covers 15 residues. CDR3 protein: CASSGGQQLNTEAFF. The CDR3 region has the DNA TGTGCCAGCAGCGGGGGACAGCAGCTGAACACTGAAGCTTTCTTT.

In this sample, this clone turned up a few times. The rearrangement joins TRBV3-1 (or the pseudogene TRBV3-2) to TRBJ2-3; 9 nucleotides align to TRBD2. The CDR3 extends over 20 amino acids. V was clipped by 0 bases and J by 7 bases; unmatched bases: 20. The germline V gene has CDR1 LGHDT and CDR2 YNNKEL (reference sequence). CDR3 amino acids: CASSQDGVRGGGGARYTQYF. CDR3 sequence (DNA): TGTGCCAGCAGCCAAGATGGGGTCCGAGGTGGCGGGGGGGCCCGATATACGCAGTATTTT.

This rearrangement joins TRBV30 to TRBJ1-6; 9 positions match TRBD1. Germline V gene sequence: CDR1 GTSNPN, CDR2 SVGIG (reference sequence). Trimming at V came to 5 bases and at J to 7 bases, leaving 3 bases not matched to a gene. The CDR3 is 13 residues long. The CDR3 DNA reads TGTGCCTGGTCTACAGGGGGCAATTCACCCCTCCACTTT. This codes for CAWSTGGNSPLHF.